This T cell receptor (beta chain) was recovered during a study of prognosis after radiotherapy for stage I lung cancer. Overall study context: Fourteen patients had newly diagnosed primary stage I lung tumors, and roughly five had oligometastatic NSCLC after surgical resection of the primary tumor.

Study-level findings and limits: Any tumor specificity that the expanded TCR clones may have had was not determined.

Of note for this clonotype: What it recognizes is unknown. One junction end disagrees with the germline gene, perhaps due to a read error.

Using two-round multiplex PCR, the authors amplified TCR beta CDR3 from genomic DNA. Amplification during the initial PCR round employed primers specific to each TRBV and TRBJ gene. The second PCR round used universal primers. TCRdb passed the multiplex PCR reads through MiXCR, listing each CDR3 protein once. The data hold around 30,000 distinct CDR3 sequences, with 32% observed a single time. Peripheral blood, approximately 6 milliliters per draw, was collected at each of two time points. The source is a donor of 50 years or more with non-small cell lung cancer. The material was PBMCs, obtained before or after stereotactic body radiation therapy (not recorded which).

As DNA, the CDR3 is TGTGCCAGCAGCTTAGCGGGACAGGTGGCAGTAGATATGCAGTATTTT. This gives the protein CASSLAGQVAVDMQYF. The chain uses TRBV11-3 and TRBJ2-3; 8 bases line up with TRBD1. Germline assignment: CDR1 SGHNT and CDR2 YENEEA. There are 16 residues in the CDR3.